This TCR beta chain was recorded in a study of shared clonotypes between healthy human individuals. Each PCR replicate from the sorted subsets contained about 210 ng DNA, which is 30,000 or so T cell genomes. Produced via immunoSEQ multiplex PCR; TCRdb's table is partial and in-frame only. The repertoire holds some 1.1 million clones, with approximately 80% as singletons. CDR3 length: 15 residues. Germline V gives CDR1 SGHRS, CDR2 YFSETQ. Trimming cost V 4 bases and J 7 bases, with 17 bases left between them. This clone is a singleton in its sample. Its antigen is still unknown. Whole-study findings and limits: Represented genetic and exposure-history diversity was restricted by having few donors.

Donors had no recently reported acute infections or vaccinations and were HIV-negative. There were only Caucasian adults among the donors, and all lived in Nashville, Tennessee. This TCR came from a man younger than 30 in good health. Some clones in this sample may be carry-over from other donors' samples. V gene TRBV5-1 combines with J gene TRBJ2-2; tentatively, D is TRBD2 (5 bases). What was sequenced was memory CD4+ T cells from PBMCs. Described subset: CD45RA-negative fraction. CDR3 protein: CASSPPDFHVGELFF. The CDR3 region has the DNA TGCGCCAGCAGCCCGCCGGACTTTCATGTCGGGGAGCTGTTTTTT.